This record covers a single TCR beta chain. Its antigen is currently unknown. The germline V gene has CDR1 MNHEY and CDR2 SVGEGT. The CDR3 spans 10 residues. The germline V and J ends were trimmed by 11 bases and 9 bases, with 13 bases remaining between them. The authors prepared the TCRbeta library with unique molecular identifiers. TCRdb independently ran MiXCR on the PCR reads; one entry per CDR3 protein. This sample yields more than 500,000 distinct CDR3 sequences, of which about an eighth are seen a single time; around 15% belongs to the top ten. The sample is drawn from a study of T-cell reconstitution after alpha-beta-depleted transplantation in children. Findings and limits, study-wide: By one year post-transplant, T-cell counts and diversity largely arose from T cells that were newly produced. Elevated TCRbeta diversity at day 60 was traced, in some patients, to surviving recipient T cells and thymic progenitors. Expanded graft clones numbering several hundred reportedly gave rise to alpha-beta T cells about two months after transplant.

V usage is TRBV6-2 or TRBV6-3 and J usage is TRBJ2-5, with D tentatively TRBD1 or TRBD2 (6 bases each). This TCR derives from a female patient between 2 and 15 years old who had a stem cell transplant for aplastic anemia, so the T cells may come from the graft donor. Source: PBMCs, mostly from graft donor cells, taken 180 days after TCRalphabeta/CD19-depleted stem cell transplant. CDR3 residues: CAGGQRAQYF. As DNA, the CDR3 is TGTGCCGGGGGGCAAAGGGCCCAGTACTTC.